Following are 4 T cell receptor beta chains from one sample sequenced in a study of technical replicates of blood from a handful of donors. The data were produced by immunoSEQ multiplex PCR, yet TCRdb's version contains in-frame clones alone and is incomplete. The table has around 81,000 clones, approximately 80% seen once. Sequenced input: PBMCs. The receptors come from a human donor in good health. Some clones in this sample may be carry-over from other donors' samples.

V gene TRBV2 combines with J gene TRBJ1-6, with 8 positions matching TRBD1. J was trimmed by 2 bases and V by 4 bases; bases with no gene match: 7. This CDR3 region has 17 residues. Germline V gene data show CDR1 as SNHLY and CDR2 as FYNNEI. The CDR3 sequence: CASSGSGGPAYNSPLHF. The CDR3 DNA reads as TGTGCCAGCAGTGGATCAGGGGGCCCGGCCTATAATTCACCCCTCCACTTT.

The chain couples TRBV18 to TRBJ2-5; TRBD2 aligns across 14 bases. With V trimmed by 3 bases and J by 1 base, 7 bases remained unmatched. Per the germline V gene, CDR1 is KGHSH and CDR2 is LQKENI. The CDR3 loop spans 18 amino acids. In DNA, the CDR3 is TGTGCCAGCTCACCCCAACCGGGACTAGCGGGGGCCCAAGAGACCCAGTACTTC. Translating gives CASSPQPGLAGAQETQYF.

The rearrangement joins TRBV5-6 to TRBJ1-2; tentative D call: TRBD1 (6 bases). V lost 4 bases and J lost 4, with 14 bases in between. The V gene's germline CDR1 is SGHDT and CDR2 YYEEEE. This CDR3 comprises 14 residues. This chain's CDR3 is CASSAYRDGYGYTF. CDR3 nucleotide sequence: TGTGCCAGCAGCGCCTACAGGGACGGCTATGGCTACACCTTC.

This sequence joins TRBV9 and TRBJ2-1; the match to TRBD1 covers 9 bases. V shed 4 bases, J shed 8 bases, and the junction held 13 bases outside the gene matches. The CDR3 sequence is 16 residues long. The germline V gene has CDR1 SGDLS and CDR2 YYNGEE. CDR3 amino acids: CASSFRDRVVKDEQFF. The CDR3 coding sequence is TGTGCCAGCAGCTTCCGGGACAGGGTGGTAAAGGATGAGCAGTTCTTC.